This T cell receptor (beta chain) emerged from a study of CD4 T cells in relation to SARS-CoV-2 and coronaviruses. Background on the study: Patient ages ranged from about 21 to 72, median 38.

The study's findings and limits: Culture-expanded clones reflect memory recall rather than primary priming during culture. Crossreactive clones expanded significantly less to SARS-CoV-2 than monoreactive clones. The cross-reactivity analysis covered only spike protein, not other viral proteins.

From germline, CDR1 is MRHNA and CDR2 SNTAGT. With 3 bases removed from V and 4 bases from J, the gap between germline ends came to 7 bases. The CDR3 extends over 14 amino acids. Produced via immunoSEQ multiplex PCR; TCRdb's table is partial and in-frame only. The sample carries under 45,000 clones, 82% recorded once. A note on this clone: Its antigen remains unidentified.

The TCR originated in an adult with COVID-19. The chain employs TRBV6-4 and TRBJ1-6; D gene ambiguous. The sample was naive CD4+ T cells from PBMCs, cultured in vitro. Subset here: naive CD4+ T cells isolated by negative enrichment. The CDR3 DNA sequence: TGTGCCAGCAGTGAGGGAAATTATAATTCACCCCTCCACTTT. Protein product: CASSEGNYNSPLHF.